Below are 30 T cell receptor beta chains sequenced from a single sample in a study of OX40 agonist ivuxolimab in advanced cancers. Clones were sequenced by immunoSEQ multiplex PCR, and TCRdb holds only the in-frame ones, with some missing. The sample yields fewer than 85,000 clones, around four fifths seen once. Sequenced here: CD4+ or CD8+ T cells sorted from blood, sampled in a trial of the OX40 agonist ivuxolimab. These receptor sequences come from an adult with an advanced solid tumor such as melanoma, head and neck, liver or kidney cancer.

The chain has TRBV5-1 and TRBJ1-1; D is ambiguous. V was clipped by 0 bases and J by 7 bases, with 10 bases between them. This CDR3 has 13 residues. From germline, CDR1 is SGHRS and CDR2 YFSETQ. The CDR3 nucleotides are TGCGCCAGCAGCTTGGGAAACACTATTGAAGCTTTCTTT. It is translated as CASSLGNTIEAFF.

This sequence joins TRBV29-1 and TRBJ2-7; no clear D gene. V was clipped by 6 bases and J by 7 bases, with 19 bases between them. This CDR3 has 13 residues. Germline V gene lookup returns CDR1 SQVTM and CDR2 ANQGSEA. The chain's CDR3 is CSVADGSLREQYF. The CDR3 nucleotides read TGCAGCGTCGCGGACGGTTCCCTACGAGAGCAGTACTTC.

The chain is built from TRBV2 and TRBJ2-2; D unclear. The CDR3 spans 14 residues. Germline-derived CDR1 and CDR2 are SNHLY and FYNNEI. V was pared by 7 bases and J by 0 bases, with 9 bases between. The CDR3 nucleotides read TGTGCCAGCAAGAGTCAGCCGAACACCGGGGAGCTGTTTTTT. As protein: CASKSQPNTGELFF.

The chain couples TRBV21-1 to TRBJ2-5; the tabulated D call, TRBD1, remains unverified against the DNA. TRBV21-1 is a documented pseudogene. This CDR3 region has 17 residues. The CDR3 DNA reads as TGTGCCAGCAAACCCCCCTTGTCGCGCAGGGGGCAAGAGACCCAGTACTTC. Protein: CASKPPLSRRGQETQYF.

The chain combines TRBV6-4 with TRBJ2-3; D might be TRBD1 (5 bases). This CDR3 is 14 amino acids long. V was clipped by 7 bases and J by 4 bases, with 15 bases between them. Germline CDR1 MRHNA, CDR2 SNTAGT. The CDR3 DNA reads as TGTGCCAGCAAAACTCAGGGAACGTCAGATACGCAGTATTTT. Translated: CASKTQGTSDTQYF.

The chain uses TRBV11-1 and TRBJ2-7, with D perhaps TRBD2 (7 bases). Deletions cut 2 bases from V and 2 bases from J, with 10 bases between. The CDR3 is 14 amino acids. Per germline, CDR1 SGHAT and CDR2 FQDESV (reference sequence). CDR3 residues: CASSLRGGPYEQYF. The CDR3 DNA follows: TGTGCCAGCAGCTTAAGGGGGGGTCCCTACGAGCAGTACTTC.

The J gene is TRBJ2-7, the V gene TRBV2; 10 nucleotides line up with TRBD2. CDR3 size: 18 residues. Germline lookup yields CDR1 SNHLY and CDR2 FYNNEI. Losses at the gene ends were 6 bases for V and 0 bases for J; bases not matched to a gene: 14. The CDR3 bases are TGTGCCAGCAGCCCGCGGCACCAACTAGCGGGAATCTCCTACGAGCAGTACTTC. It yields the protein CASSPRHQLAGISYEQYF.

This CDR3 is CASSTPTGGSTDTQYF. The CDR3 DNA reads as TGTGCCAGCAGCACACCGACAGGGGGTAGCACAGATACGCAGTATTTT. The chain has TRBV7-9 and TRBJ2-3, with 9 bases fitting TRBD1. The V and J ends lost 5 bases and 0 bases, in that order; junction bases with no gene match: 6. The CDR3 length is 16 residues. Germline loops: CDR1 SEHNR, CDR2 FQNEAQ (reference sequence).

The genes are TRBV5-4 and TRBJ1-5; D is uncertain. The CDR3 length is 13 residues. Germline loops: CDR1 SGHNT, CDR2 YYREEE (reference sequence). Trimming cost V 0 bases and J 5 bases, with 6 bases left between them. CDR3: CASSLDRDQPQHF. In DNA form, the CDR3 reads TGTGCCAGCAGCTTGGACAGAGATCAGCCCCAGCATTTT.

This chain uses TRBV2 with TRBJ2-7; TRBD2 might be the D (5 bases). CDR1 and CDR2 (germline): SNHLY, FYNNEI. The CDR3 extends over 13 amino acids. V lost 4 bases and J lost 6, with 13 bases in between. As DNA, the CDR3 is TGTGCCAGCAGTGTAGACGGAGGAGGCGAGCAGTACTTC. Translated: CASSVDGGGEQYF.

CDR3 nucleotides: TGCGCCAGCAGGACCCAAAATCAGCCCCAGCATTTT. Its protein is CASRTQNQPQHF. The V call is TRBV10-2, the J call TRBJ1-5; no clear D. The CDR3 covers 12 residues. Germline loops: CDR1 WSHSY, CDR2 SAAADI. V gave up 6 bases and J gave up 4 bases, with 7 bases separating them.

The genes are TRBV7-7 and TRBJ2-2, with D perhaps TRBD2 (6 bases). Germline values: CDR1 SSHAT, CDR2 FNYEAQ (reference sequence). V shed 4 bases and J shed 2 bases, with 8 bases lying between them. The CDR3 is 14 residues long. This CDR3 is CASSWRVNTGELFF. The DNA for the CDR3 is TGTGCCAGCAGCTGGAGGGTTAACACCGGGGAGCTGTTTTTT.

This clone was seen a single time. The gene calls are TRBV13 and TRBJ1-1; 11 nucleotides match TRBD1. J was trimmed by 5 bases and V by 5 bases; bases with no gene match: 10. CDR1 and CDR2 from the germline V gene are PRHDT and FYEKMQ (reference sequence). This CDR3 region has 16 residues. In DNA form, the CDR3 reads TGTGCCAGCAGCATTCCGGGGACAGGGGGGATTACTGAAGCTTTCTTT. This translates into CASSIPGTGGITEAFF. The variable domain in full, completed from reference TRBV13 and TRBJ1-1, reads AAGVIQSPRHLIKEKRETATLKCYPIPRHDTVYWYQQGPGQDPQFLISFYEKMQSDKGSIPDRFSAQQFSDYHSELNMSSLELGDSALYFCASSIPGTGGITEAFFGQGTRLTVV.

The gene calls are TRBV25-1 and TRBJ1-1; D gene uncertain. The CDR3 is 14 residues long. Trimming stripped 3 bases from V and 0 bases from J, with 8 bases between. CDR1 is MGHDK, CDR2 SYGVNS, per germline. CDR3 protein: CASSDGILNTEAFF. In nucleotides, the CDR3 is TGTGCCAGCAGTGACGGCATCTTGAACACTGAAGCTTTCTTT.

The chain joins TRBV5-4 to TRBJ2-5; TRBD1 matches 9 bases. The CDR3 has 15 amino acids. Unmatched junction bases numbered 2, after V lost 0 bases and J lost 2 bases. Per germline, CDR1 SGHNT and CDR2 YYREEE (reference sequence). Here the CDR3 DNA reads TGTGCCAGCAGCTTGGGGGACAGGGCACAAGAGACCCAGTACTTC. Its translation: CASSLGDRAQETQYF.

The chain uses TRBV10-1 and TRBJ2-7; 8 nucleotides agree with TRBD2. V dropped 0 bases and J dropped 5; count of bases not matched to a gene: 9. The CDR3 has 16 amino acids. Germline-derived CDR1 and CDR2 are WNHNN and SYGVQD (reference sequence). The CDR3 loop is CASSESRASGFHEQYF. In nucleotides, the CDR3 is TGCGCCAGCAGTGAGTCAAGGGCTAGCGGGTTTCACGAGCAGTACTTC.

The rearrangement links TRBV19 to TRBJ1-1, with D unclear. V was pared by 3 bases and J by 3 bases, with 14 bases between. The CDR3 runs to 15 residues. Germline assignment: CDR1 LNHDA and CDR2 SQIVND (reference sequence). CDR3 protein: CASSIEKGKYTEAFF. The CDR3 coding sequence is TGTGCCAGTAGTATCGAAAAGGGAAAGTACACTGAAGCTTTCTTT.

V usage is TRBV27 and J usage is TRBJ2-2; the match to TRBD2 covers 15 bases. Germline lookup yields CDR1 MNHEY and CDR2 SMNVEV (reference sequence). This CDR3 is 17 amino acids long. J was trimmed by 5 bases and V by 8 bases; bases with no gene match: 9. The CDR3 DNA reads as TGTGCCAGCTGGCCGGGACTAGCGGGAGGTAGGACCGGGGAGCTGTTTTTT. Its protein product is CASWPGLAGGRTGELFF.

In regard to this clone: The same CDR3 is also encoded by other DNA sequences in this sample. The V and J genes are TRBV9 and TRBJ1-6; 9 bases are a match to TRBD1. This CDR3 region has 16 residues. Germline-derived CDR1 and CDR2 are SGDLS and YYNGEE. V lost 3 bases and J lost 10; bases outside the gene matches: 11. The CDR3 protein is CASSGPGTGIGSPLHF. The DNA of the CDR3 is TGTGCCAGCAGCGGACCTGGGACAGGGATTGGGTCACCCCTCCACTTT.

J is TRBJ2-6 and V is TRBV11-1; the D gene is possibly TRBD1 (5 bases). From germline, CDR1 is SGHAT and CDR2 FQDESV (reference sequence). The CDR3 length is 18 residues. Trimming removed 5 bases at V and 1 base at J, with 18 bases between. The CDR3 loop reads CASSPRDRLISGANVLTF. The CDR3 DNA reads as TGTGCCAGCAGCCCTAGAGACAGACTCATTTCTGGGGCCAACGTCCTGACTTTC.

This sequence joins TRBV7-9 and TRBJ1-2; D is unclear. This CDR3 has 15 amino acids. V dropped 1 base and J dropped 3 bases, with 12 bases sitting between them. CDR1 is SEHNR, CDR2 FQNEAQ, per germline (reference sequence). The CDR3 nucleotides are TGTGCCAGCAGCTTAGACCGGATCGACGACTATGGCTACACCTTC. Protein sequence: CASSLDRIDDYGYTF.

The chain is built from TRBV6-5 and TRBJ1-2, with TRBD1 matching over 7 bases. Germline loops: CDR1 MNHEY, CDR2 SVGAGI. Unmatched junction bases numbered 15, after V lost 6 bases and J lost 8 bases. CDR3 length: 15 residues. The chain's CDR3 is CASRRQGMGGGGYTF. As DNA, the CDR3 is TGTGCCAGCAGGAGACAGGGTATGGGCGGCGGGGGCTACACCTTC.

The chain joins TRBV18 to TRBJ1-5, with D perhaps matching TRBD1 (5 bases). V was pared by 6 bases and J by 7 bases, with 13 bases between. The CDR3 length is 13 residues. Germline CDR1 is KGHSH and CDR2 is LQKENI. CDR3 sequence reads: CASSDSLNQPQHF. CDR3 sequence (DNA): TGTGCCAGCTCCGACAGTTTAAACCAGCCCCAGCATTTT.

CDR3 DNA: TGTGCCAGCAGCCCTCGGACCCCAGGGATTGAAAAACTGTTTTTT. It is translated as CASSPRTPGIEKLFF. The chain links TRBV9 to TRBJ1-4; a possible D gene is TRBD1 (5 bases). Trimming cost V 4 bases and J 7 bases, with 17 bases left between them. From germline, CDR1 is SGDLS and CDR2 YYNGEE. The CDR3 contains 15 residues.

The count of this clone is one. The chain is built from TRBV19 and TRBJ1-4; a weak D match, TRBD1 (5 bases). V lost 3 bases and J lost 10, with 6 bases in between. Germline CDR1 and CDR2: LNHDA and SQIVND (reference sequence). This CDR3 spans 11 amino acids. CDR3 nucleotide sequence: TGTGCCAGTAGTATCACAGGAAAACTGTTTTTT. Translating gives CASSITGKLFF. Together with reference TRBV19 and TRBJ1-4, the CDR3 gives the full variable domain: DGGITQSPKYLFRKEGQNVTLSCEQNLNHDAMYWYRQDPGQGLRLIYYSQIVNDFQKGDIAEGYSVSREKKESFPLTVTSAQKNPTAFYLCASSITGKLFFGSGTQLSVL.

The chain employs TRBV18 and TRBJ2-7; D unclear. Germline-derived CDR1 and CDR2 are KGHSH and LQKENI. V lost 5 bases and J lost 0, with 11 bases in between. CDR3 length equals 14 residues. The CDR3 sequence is CASSFDRTSYEQYF. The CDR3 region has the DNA TGTGCCAGCTCATTTGACCGAACCTCCTACGAGCAGTACTTC.

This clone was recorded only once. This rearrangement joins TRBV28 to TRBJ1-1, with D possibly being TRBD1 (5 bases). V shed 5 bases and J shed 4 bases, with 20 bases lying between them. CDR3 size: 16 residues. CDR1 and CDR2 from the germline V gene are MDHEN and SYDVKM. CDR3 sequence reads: CASSPQPPRGSTEAFF. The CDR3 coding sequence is TGTGCCAGCAGTCCCCAACCCCCTAGGGGCAGCACTGAAGCTTTCTTT.

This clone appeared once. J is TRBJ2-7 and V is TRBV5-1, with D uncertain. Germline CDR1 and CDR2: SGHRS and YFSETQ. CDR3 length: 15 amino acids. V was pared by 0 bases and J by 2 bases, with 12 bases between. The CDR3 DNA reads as TGCGCCAGCAGCTTGGCCGCAGGAAGAACCTACGAGCAGTACTTC. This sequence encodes CASSLAAGRTYEQYF.

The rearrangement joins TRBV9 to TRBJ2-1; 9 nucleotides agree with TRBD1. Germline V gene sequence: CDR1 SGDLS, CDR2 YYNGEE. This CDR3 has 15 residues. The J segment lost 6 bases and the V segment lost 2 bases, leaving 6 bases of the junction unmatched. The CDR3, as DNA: TGTGCCAGCAGCGTCGGGACAGGGCTGGGCAATGAGCAGTTCTTC. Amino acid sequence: CASSVGTGLGNEQFF.

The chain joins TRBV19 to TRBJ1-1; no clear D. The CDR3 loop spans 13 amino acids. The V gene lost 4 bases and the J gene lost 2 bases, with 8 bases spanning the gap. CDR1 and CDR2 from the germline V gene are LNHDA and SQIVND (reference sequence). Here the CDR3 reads CASSTAKNTEAFF. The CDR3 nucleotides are TGTGCCAGTAGTACGGCCAAAAACACTGAAGCTTTCTTT. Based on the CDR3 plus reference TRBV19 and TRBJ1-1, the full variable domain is DGGITQSPKYLFRKEGQNVTLSCEQNLNHDAMYWYRQDPGQGLRLIYYSQIVNDFQKGDIAEGYSVSREKKESFPLTVTSAQKNPTAFYLCASSTAKNTEAFFGQGTRLTVV.